This TCR beta chain was obtained from a study of T-cell memory formation after mild COVID-19. Findings and caveats of the study: Some responding clones appeared in pre-infection memory, suggesting cross-reactive memory joined.

This clonotype was seen a handful of times. Its antigen is undetermined. Using its own MiXCR run on the 5' RACE reads, TCRdb lists one record per CDR3 protein. The sample includes about 600,000 distinct CDR3 sequences, roughly 20% of them seen just once. This CDR3 spans 20 amino acids. V lost 6 bases to trimming and J lost 3 bases; unmatched junction nucleotides: 21. Germline V gene sequence: CDR1 MNHEY, CDR2 SVGAGI. The receptor comes from an adult woman who had mild COVID-19 (a few samples of this study predate the infection). Cell type and time point are not known. Sequenced: PBMCs or a T cell subset sorted from them (not recorded which). The chain recombines TRBV6-5 with TRBJ2-5; TRBD2 aligns across 11 bases. The CDR3 nucleotides are TGTGCCAGCAGCCGCCTAAGGTCGGCTTCGGGACTAGCGGCAAAAGAGACCCAGTACTTC. It yields the protein CASSRLRSASGLAAKETQYF.